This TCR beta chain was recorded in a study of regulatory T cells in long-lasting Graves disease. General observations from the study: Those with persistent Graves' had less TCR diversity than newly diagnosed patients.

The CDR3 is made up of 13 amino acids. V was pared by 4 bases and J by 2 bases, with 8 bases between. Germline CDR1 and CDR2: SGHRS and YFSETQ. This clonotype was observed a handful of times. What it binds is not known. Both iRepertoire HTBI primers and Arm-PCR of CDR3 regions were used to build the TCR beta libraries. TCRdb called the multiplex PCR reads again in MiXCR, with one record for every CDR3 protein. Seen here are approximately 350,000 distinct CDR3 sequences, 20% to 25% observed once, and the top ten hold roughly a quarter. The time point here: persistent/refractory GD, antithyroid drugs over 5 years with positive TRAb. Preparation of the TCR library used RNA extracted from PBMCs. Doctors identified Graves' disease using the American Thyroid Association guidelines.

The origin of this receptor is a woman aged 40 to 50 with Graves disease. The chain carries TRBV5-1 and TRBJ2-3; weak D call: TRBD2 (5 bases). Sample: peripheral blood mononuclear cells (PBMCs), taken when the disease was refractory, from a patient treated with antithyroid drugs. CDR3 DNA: TGCGCCAGCAGCCCTAGCCTCACAGATACGCAGTATTTT. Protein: CASSPSLTDTQYF.